Below are 22 T cell receptor beta chains sequenced from a single sample in a study of OX40 agonist ivuxolimab in advanced cancers. This table comes from immunoSEQ multiplex PCR, and its TCRdb copy is limited to in-frame clones, with some not included. The table shows approximately 52,000 clones, with roughly 82% occurring only once. The sequenced sample was CD4+ or CD8+ T cells sorted from blood, obtained in a trial of the OX40 agonist ivuxolimab. All receptors come from an adult with an advanced solid tumor such as melanoma, head and neck, liver or kidney cancer.

V usage is TRBV6-5 and J usage is TRBJ1-2; D is possibly TRBD1 (5 bases). The V gene's germline CDR1 is MNHEY and CDR2 SVGAGI. Trimming pared 6 bases from V and 3 bases from J, leaving 14 bases between. This CDR3 is 14 amino acids long. In nucleotides, the CDR3 is TGTGCCAGCAGGCCGGGGGACCGTGACTATGGCTACACCTTC. As protein: CASRPGDRDYGYTF.

The J gene is TRBJ2-3, the V gene TRBV14, with D unclear. The CDR3 is 15 residues long. With 0 bases removed from V and 6 bases from J, the gap between germline ends came to 13 bases. Germline V gene sequence: CDR1 SGHDN, CDR2 FVKESK. CDR3 in DNA: TGTGCCAGCAGCCAAGACCTACTCCGGACCGATACGCAGTATTTT. This codes for CASSQDLLRTDTQYF.

V gene TRBV30 combines with J gene TRBJ1-5; weak D call: TRBD1 (6 bases). The germline V gene encodes CDR1 GTSNPN and CDR2 SVGIG (reference sequence). V gave up 3 bases and J gave up 0 bases, with 18 bases separating them. The CDR3 runs 17 residues. The CDR3 coding sequence is TGTGCCTGGAGCAGAGGGGGGAACTGGAATAGCAATCAGCCCCAGCATTTT. This encodes CAWSRGGNWNSNQPQHF.

The rearrangement uses TRBV27 and TRBJ1-2; D uncertain. Trimming took off 4 bases at V and 4 bases at J, with 10 bases between the two ends. CDR1 is MNHEY, CDR2 SMNVEV, per germline (reference sequence). The CDR3 spans 13 residues. CDR3 nucleotide sequence: TGTGCCAGCAGTTCCGGGCTCGGCTATGGCTACACCTTC. It translates to CASSSGLGYGYTF.

The chain links TRBV27 to TRBJ1-2; TRBD1 aligns across 7 bases. Germline V gene data show CDR1 as MNHEY and CDR2 as SMNVEV (reference sequence). V was clipped by 4 bases and J by 8 bases; unmatched bases: 7. CDR3 length: 13 amino acids. CDR3 DNA sequence: TGTGCCAGCAGTTCCCCCAACAGGGGCGGCTACACCTTC. Translation gives CASSSPNRGGYTF.

V usage is TRBV7-8 and J usage is TRBJ2-1, with 10 bases lining up with TRBD2. V was clipped by 4 bases and J by 6 bases; unmatched bases: 15. CDR1 and CDR2 (germline): SGHVS, FQNEAQ. CDR3 length: 18 residues. CDR3 nucleotide sequence: TGTGCCAGCAGCTCATTAAGGATTCTAGCGGGGGCACTCAATGAGCAGTTCTTC. Protein sequence: CASSSLRILAGALNEQFF.

The chain has TRBV28 and TRBJ2-7; D is undetermined. This CDR3 comprises 12 residues. Germline assignment: CDR1 MDHEN and CDR2 SYDVKM. The V gene lost 6 bases and the J gene lost 2 bases, with 8 bases spanning the gap. CDR3 in amino acids: CASSQSPYEQYF. The CDR3, as DNA: TGTGCCAGCAGCCAGTCCCCCTACGAGCAGTACTTC.

This clone was seen a few times. V is TRBV18 and J is TRBJ1-3; D is perhaps TRBD1 (6 bases). Trimming removed 3 bases at V and 1 base at J, with 16 bases between. The CDR3 covers 17 residues. Germline V lookup: CDR1 KGHSH, CDR2 LQKENI. In nucleotides, the CDR3 is TGTGCCAGCTCACCCCAAGGGACAATGGGTTCTGGAAACACCATATATTTT. Amino acid sequence: CASSPQGTMGSGNTIYF.

V and J are TRBV5-1 and TRBJ2-7; a possible D gene is TRBD2 (6 bases). From germline, CDR1 is SGHRS and CDR2 YFSETQ. The CDR3 has 14 residues. With 2 bases removed from V and 2 bases from J, the gap between germline ends came to 11 bases. The chain's CDR3 is CASSFGDSTYEQYF. CDR3 sequence (DNA): TGCGCCAGCAGCTTTGGGGACTCCACCTACGAGCAGTACTTC.

The chain recombines TRBV7-9 with TRBJ2-5; D assignment may be TRBD1 or TRBD2 (6 bases each). CDR1 is SEHNR and CDR2 is FQNEAQ in the germline V gene (reference sequence). The CDR3 runs 17 residues. Trimming removed 5 bases from V and 5 bases from J, with 24 bases in between. The CDR3 loop reads CASSPGPGRGRGETQYF. DNA of the CDR3: TGTGCCAGCAGCCCGGGGCCCGGTCGGGGGCGCGGGGAGACCCAGTACTTC.

The CDR3 nucleotides are TGTGCCAGCAGCTCGACGGAGAACTATGGCTACACCTTC. It encodes CASSSTENYGYTF. This sequence joins TRBV7-2 and TRBJ1-2, with D hard to call. The CDR3 runs to 13 residues. The germline V gene encodes CDR1 SGHTA and CDR2 FQGNSA. With 4 bases removed from V and 2 bases from J, the gap between germline ends came to 8 bases. The variable domain in full, with the rest retrieved from reference TRBV7-2 and TRBJ1-2, is GAGVSQSPSNKVTEKGKDVELRCDPISGHTALYWYRQSLGQGLEFLIYFQGNSAPDKSGLPSDRFSAERTGGSVSTLTIQRTQQEDSAVYLCASSSTENYGYTFGSGTRLTVV.

The chain carries TRBV28 and TRBJ2-7, with 7 nucleotides matching TRBD2. The CDR3 loop spans 15 amino acids. Losses at the gene ends were 4 bases for V and 0 bases for J; bases not matched to a gene: 6. CDR1 is MDHEN, CDR2 SYDVKM, per germline. The DNA of the CDR3 is TGTGCCAGCAGTTCCTGGGGGAGGGTCTCCTACGAGCAGTACTTC. Translation gives CASSSWGRVSYEQYF.

In the case of this clone: In the same sample, other DNA sequences code for this CDR3. The chain recombines TRBV11-3 with TRBJ2-1, with 8 bases that match TRBD2. CDR3 length: 14 residues. Losses at the gene ends were 4 bases for V and 2 bases for J; bases not matched to a gene: 1. The germline CDR1 and CDR2 sequences are SGHNT and YENEEA. CDR3 nucleotides: TGTGCCAGCAGCTCGGGACTAGCCTACAATGAGCAGTTCTTC. Translated: CASSSGLAYNEQFF.

The table lists this clone with a count of one. This chain connects TRBV4-3 to TRBJ2-2; tentatively, D is TRBD1 (6 bases). The germline V and J ends were trimmed by 6 bases and 7 bases, with 15 bases remaining between them. This CDR3 has 14 residues. Per the germline V gene, CDR1 is LGHNA and CDR2 is YSLEER. The CDR3 sequence: CASSGQGRGGELFF. CDR3 DNA sequence: TGCGCCAGCAGTGGGCAGGGGAGAGGCGGGGAGCTGTTTTTT.

The chain is built from TRBV7-9 and TRBJ2-3; 8 positions match TRBD1. Looked up from germline, CDR1 is SEHNR and CDR2 is FQNEAQ (reference sequence). The CDR3 runs 15 residues. With 5 bases clipped from V and 4 bases from J, the junction kept 8 bases outside the gene matches. This chain's CDR3 is CASSPQGVVADTQYF. Here the CDR3 DNA reads TGTGCCAGCAGCCCACAGGGGGTGGTTGCAGATACGCAGTATTTT.

The chain's CDR3 is CASKRDETQYF. The DNA of the CDR3 is TGTGCCAGCAAAAGGGATGAGACCCAGTACTTC. The chain has TRBV2 and TRBJ2-5; unclear D gene. CDR1 and CDR2 from the germline V gene are SNHLY and FYNNEI. This CDR3 has 11 amino acids. V lost 7 bases and J lost 5, with 8 bases in between.

The chain carries TRBV30 and TRBJ2-5, with D unclear. The CDR3 loop spans 12 amino acids. CDR1 and CDR2 from the germline V gene are GTSNPN and SVGIG (reference sequence). With 4 bases removed from V and 4 bases from J, the gap between germline ends came to 10 bases. In nucleotides, the CDR3 is TGTGCCTGGAAGGCCCCCGGAGAGACCCAGTACTTC. Amino acid sequence: CAWKAPGETQYF. Supplemented by reference TRBV30 and TRBJ2-5, the full variable domain reads SQTIHQWPATLVQPVGSPLSLECTVEGTSNPNLYWYRQAAGRGLQLLFYSVGIGQISSEVPQNLSASRPQDRQFILSSKKLLLSDSGFYLCAWKAPGETQYFGPGTRLLVL.

The CDR3 sequence is CASSATRPADTQYF. DNA of the CDR3: TGTGCCAGCAGCGCCACGAGGCCAGCAGATACGCAGTATTTT. The rearrangement joins TRBV7-9 to TRBJ2-3; D is undetermined. The CDR3 covers 14 residues. Germline CDR1 SEHNR, CDR2 FQNEAQ (reference sequence). The V end was cut by 5 bases, the J end by 4 bases, with 13 bases between. The complete variable domain, with remaining parts taken from reference TRBV7-9 and TRBJ2-3, reads DTGVSQNPRHKITKRGQNVTFRCDPISEHNRLYWYRQTLGQGPEFLTYFQNEAQLEKSRLLSDRFSAERPKGSFSTLEIQRTEQGDSAMYLCASSATRPADTQYFGPGTRLTVL.

The genes are TRBV6-5 and TRBJ1-1; no clear D gene. This CDR3 is built from 14 residues. V was shortened by 6 bases and J by 6 bases, with 17 bases between the two germline ends. Germline V gene sequence: CDR1 MNHEY, CDR2 SVGAGI. In DNA, the CDR3 is TGTGCCAGCAGCCAATCTTCTTCGACATCTGAAGCTTTCTTT. Its translation: CASSQSSSTSEAFF.

The gene calls are TRBV2 and TRBJ2-2; D possibly corresponds to TRBD1 (6 bases). Germline CDR1 reads SNHLY; CDR2 reads FYNNEI. The germline V and J ends were trimmed by 8 bases and 7 bases, with 23 bases remaining between them. The CDR3 has 16 residues. The CDR3 here is CASLSWAGDPDGELFF. In DNA form, the CDR3 reads TGTGCCAGCCTGTCCTGGGCAGGGGACCCCGACGGGGAGCTGTTTTTT. The full variable domain, with the rest looked up from reference TRBV2 and TRBJ2-2, is EPEVTQTPSHQVTQMGQEVILRCVPISNHLYFYWYRQILGQKVEFLVSFYNNEISEKSEIFDDQFSVERPDGSNFTLKIRSTKLEDSAMYFCASLSWAGDPDGELFFGEGSRLTVL.

The gene calls are TRBV30 and TRBJ1-6; the D is unclear. This CDR3 spans 13 amino acids. Trimming took 5 bases from V and 1 from J, leaving 6 bases between them. Germline CDR1 reads GTSNPN; CDR2 reads SVGIG (reference sequence). The CDR3 here is CAWDGSYNSPLHF. CDR3 coding DNA: TGTGCCTGGGACGGGTCCTATAATTCACCCCTCCACTTT.

As DNA, the CDR3 is TGTGCCAGCAGCCCCCAGGCGGGGGGCTACGAGCAGTACTTC. It yields the protein CASSPQAGGYEQYF. The V and J genes are TRBV11-2 and TRBJ2-7, with 8 bases lining up with TRBD2. The CDR3 is 14 residues long. Trimming cost V 5 bases and J 3 bases; bases outside gene matches: 6. Germline CDR1 is SGHAT and CDR2 is FQNNGV.